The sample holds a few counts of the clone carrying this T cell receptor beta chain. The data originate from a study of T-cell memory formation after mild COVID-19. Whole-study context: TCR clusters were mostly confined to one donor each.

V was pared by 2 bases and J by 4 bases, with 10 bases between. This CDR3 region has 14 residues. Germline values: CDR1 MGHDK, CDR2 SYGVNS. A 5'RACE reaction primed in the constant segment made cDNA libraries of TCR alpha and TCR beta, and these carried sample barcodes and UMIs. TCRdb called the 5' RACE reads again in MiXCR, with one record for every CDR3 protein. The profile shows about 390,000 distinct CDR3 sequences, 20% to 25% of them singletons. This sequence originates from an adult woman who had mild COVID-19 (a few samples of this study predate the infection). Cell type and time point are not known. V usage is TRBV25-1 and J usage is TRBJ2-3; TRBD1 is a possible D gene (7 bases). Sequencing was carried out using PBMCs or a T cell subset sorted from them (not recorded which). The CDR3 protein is CASSEIRGADTQYF. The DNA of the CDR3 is TGTGCCAGCAGTGAAATCAGGGGGGCAGATACGCAGTATTTT.